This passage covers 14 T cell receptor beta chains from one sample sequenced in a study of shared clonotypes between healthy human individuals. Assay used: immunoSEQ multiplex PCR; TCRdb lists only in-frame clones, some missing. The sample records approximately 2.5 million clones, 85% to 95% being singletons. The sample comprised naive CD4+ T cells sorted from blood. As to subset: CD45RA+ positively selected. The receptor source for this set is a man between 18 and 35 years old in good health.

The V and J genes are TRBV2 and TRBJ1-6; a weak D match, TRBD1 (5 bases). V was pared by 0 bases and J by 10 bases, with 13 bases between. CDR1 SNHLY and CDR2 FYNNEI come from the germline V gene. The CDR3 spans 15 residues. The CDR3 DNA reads TGTGCCAGCAGTGAAGCAGGGGAGGTTATCTCACCCCTCCACTTT. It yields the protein CASSEAGEVISPLHF.

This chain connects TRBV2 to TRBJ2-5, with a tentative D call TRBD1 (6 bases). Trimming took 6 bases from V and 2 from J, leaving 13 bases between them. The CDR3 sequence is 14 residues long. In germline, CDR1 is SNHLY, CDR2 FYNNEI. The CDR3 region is CASRAGAPQETQYF. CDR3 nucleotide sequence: TGTGCCAGCAGGGCAGGGGCCCCTCAAGAGACCCAGTACTTC.

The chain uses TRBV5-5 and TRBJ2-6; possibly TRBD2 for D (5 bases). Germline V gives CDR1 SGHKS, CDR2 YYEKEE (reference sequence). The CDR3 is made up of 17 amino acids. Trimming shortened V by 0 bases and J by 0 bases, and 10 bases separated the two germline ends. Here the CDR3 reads CASSLAPGNSGANVLTF. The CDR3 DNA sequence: TGTGCCAGCAGCTTGGCCCCGGGGAACTCTGGGGCCAACGTCCTGACTTTC.

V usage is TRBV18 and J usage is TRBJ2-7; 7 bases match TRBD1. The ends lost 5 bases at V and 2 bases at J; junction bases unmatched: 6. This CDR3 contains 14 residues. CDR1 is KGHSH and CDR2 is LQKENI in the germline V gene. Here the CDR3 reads CASSSGTAPYEQYF. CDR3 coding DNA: TGTGCCAGCTCAAGTGGGACAGCCCCCTACGAGCAGTACTTC.

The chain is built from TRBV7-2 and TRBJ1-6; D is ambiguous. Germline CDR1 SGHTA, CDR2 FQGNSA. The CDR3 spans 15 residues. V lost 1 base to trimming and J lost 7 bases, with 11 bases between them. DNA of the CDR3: TGTGCCAGCAGCTTAGATCACACGACGAATTCACCCCTCCACTTT. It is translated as CASSLDHTTNSPLHF.

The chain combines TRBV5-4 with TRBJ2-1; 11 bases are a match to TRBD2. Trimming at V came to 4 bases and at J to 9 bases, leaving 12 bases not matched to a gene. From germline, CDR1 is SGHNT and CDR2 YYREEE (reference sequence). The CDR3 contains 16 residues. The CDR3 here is CASSPDFGTSGIEQFF. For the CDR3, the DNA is TGTGCCAGCAGCCCGGACTTCGGGACTAGCGGAATTGAGCAGTTCTTC.

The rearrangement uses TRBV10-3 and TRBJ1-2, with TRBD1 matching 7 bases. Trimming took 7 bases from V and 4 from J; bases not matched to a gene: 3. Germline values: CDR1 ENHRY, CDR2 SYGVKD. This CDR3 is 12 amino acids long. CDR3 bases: TGTGCCATCACAGGGGGTGGCTATGGCTACACCTTC. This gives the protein CAITGGGYGYTF.

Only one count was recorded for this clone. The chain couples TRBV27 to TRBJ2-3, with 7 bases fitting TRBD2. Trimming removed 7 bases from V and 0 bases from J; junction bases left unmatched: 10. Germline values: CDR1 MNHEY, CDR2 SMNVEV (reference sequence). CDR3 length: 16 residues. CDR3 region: CASKREEAGSTDTQYF. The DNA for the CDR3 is TGTGCCAGCAAGAGGGAAGAAGCGGGAAGCACAGATACGCAGTATTTT.

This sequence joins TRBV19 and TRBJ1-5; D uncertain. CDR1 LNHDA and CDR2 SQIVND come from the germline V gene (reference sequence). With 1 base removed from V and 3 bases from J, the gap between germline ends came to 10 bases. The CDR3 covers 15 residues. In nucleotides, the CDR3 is TGTGCCAGTAGTATAGTGGGGATTTACAATCAGCCCCAGCATTTT. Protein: CASSIVGIYNQPQHF.

The CDR3 sequence: CASSQVLVAQGAQETQYF. The DNA for the CDR3 is TGCGCCAGCAGCCAAGTTCTAGTAGCCCAAGGGGCCCAAGAGACCCAGTACTTC. The chain recombines TRBV4-1 with TRBJ2-5; TRBD1 might be the D (5 bases). This CDR3 is 18 amino acids long. Trimming took off 1 base at V and 1 base at J, with 19 bases between the two ends. Germline-derived CDR1 and CDR2 are MGHRA and YSYEKL.

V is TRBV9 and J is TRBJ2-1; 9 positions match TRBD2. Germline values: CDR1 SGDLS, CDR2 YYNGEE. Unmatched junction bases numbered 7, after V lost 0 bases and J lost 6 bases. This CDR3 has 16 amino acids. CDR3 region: CASSVALAGGLNEQFF. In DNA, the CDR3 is TGTGCCAGCAGCGTAGCTTTGGCGGGGGGGCTCAATGAGCAGTTCTTC. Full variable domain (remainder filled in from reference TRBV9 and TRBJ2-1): DSGVTQTPKHLITATGQRVTLRCSPRSGDLSVYWYQQSLDQGLQFLIQYYNGEERAKGNILERFSAQQFPDLHSELNLSSLELGDSALYFCASSVALAGGLNEQFFGPGTRLTVL.

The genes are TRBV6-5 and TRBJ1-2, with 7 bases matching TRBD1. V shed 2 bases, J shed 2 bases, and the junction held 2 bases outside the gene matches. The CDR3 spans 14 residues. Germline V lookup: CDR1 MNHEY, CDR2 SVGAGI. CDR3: CASSYAGQNYGYTF. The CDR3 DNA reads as TGTGCCAGCAGTTACGCGGGACAGAACTATGGCTACACCTTC.

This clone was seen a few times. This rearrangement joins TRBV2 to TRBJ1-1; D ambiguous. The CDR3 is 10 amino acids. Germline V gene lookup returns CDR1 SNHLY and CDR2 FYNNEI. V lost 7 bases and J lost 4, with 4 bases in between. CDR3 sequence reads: CASKSTEAFF. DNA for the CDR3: TGTGCCAGCAAGAGCACTGAAGCTTTCTTT.

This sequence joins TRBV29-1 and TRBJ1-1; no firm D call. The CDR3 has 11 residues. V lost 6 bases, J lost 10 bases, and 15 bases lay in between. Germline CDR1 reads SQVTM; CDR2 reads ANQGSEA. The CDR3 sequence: CSVVAGSGAFF. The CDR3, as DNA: TGCAGCGTGGTAGCAGGTTCGGGAGCTTTCTTT. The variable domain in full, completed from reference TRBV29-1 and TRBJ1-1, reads SAVISQKPSRDICQRGTSLTIQCQVDSQVTMMFWYRQQPGQSLTLIATANQGSEATYESGFVIDKFPISRPNLTFSTLTVSNMSPEDSSIYLCSVVAGSGAFFGQGTRLTVV.